The TCR beta chain described here comes from a study of blood T cell repertoires in COVID-19. Overall study context: T cells, B-cell-depleted T cells, or PBMCs provided the cDNA or gDNA that served as material.

The repertoire was sequenced with immunoSEQ multiplex PCR; TCRdb's copy has only in-frame clones and lacks some. The sample includes over 250,000 clones, approximately 89% seen only once; the top ten take approximately 12%. The CDR3 spans 12 residues. Germline CDR1 is MGHRA and CDR2 is YSYEKL. V was trimmed by 4 bases and J by 6 bases, leaving 6 bases between them. This TCR came from a woman aged 55 to 70 with acute or convalescent COVID-19. The chain combines TRBV4-1 with TRBJ2-2; no definite D call. Sequencing was carried out using peripheral blood. CDR3 nucleotides: TGCGCCAGCAGCCGGTCGGCCGGGGAGCTGTTTTTT. This gives the protein CASSRSAGELFF.